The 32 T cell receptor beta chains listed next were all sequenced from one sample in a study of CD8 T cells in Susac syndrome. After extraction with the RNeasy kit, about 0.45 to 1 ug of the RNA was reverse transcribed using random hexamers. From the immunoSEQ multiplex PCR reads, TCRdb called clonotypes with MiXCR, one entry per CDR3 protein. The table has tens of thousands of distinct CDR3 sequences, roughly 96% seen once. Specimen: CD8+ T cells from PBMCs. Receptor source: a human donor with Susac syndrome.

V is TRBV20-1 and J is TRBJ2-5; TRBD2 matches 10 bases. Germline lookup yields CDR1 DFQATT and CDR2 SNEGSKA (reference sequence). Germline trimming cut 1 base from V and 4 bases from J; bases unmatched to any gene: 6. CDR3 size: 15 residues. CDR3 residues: CSARGASGGRETQYF. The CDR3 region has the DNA TGCAGTGCTAGAGGGGCTAGCGGGGGACGAGAGACCCAGTACTTC.

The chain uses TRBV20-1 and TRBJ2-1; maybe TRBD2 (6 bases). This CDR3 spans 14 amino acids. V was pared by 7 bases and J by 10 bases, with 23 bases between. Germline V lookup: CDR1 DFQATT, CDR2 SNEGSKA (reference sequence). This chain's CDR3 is CSVITTSPRTEQFF. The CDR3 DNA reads TGCAGTGTCATCACCACTAGCCCCCGGACGGAGCAGTTCTTC.

CDR3 DNA sequence: TGTGCCAGCAGCGACAGGACTAGCGGGCGGGAGACCCAGTACTTC. Translation: CASSDRTSGRETQYF. V is TRBV7-9 and J is TRBJ2-5, with 11 bases identical to TRBD2. The germline V gene has CDR1 SEHNR and CDR2 FQNEAQ (reference sequence). This CDR3 region has 15 residues. The trim removed 5 bases at V and 5 bases at J, leaving 7 bases unmatched.

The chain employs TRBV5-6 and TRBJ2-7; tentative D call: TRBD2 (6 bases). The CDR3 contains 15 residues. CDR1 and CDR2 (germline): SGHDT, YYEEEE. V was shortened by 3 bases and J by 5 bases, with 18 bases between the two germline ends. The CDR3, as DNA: TGTGCCAGCAGCTCGGGACTGGGCAATAGTGACGAGCAGTACTTC. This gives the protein CASSSGLGNSDEQYF.

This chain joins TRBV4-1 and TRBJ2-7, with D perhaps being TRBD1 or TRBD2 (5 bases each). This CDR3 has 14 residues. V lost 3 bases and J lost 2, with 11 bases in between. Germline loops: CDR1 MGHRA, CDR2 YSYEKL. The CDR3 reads CASSHPGRTYEQYF. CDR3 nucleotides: TGCGCCAGCAGCCACCCGGGACGGACCTACGAGCAGTACTTC.

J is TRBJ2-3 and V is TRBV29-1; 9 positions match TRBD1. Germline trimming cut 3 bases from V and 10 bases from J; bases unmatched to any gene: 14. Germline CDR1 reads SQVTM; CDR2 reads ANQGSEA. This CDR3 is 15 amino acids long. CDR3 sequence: CSVERGTGRLEAQYF. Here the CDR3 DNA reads TGCAGCGTTGAGAGAGGGACAGGGCGGCTTGAGGCGCAGTATTTT.

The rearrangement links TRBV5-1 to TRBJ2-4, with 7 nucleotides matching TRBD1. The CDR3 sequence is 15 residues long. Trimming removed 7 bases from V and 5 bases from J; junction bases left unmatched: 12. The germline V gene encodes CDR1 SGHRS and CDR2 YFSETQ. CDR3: CASSNTGTEENIQYF. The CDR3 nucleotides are TGCGCCAGCTCAAATACCGGGACAGAGGAAAACATTCAGTACTTC.

CDR3: CASSKDRGALYGYTF. CDR3 bases: TGCGCCAGCAGCAAGGACAGGGGGGCTCTCTATGGCTACACCTTC. This chain uses TRBV5-1 with TRBJ1-2; 10 nucleotides match TRBD1. This CDR3 has 15 amino acids. Germline CDR1 reads SGHRS; CDR2 reads YFSETQ. Losses at the gene ends were 4 bases for V and 4 bases for J; bases not matched to a gene: 7.

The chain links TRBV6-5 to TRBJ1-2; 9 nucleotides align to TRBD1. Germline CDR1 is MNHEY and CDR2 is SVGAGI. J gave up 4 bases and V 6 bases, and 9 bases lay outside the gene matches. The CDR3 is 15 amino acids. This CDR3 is CASSYTGQGGYGYTF. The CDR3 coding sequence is TGTGCCAGCAGCTACACGGGACAGGGCGGCTATGGCTACACCTTC.

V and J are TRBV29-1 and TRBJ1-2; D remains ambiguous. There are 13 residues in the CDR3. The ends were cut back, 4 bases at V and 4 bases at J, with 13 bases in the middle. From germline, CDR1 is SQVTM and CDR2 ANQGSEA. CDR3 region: CSVAAGRLYGYTF. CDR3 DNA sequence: TGCAGCGTTGCCGCTGGACGGCTCTATGGCTACACCTTC.

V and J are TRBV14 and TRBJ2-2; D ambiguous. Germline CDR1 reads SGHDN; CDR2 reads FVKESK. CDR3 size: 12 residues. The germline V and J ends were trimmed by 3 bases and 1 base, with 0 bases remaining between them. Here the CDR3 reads CASSQNTGELFF. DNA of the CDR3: TGTGCCAGCAGCCAGAACACCGGGGAGCTGTTTTTT.

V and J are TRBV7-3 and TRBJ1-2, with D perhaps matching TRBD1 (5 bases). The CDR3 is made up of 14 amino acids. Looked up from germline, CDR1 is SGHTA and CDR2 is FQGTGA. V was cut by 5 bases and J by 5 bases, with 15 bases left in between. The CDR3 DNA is TGTGCCAGCAGCCCCGGGGCGAGGCCATATGGCTACACCTTC. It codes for CASSPGARPYGYTF.

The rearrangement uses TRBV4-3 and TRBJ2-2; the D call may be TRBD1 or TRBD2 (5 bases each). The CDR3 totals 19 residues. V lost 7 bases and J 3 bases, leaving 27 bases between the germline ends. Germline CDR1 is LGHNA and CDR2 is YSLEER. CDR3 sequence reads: CASNELHLSDGAYTGELFF. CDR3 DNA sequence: TGCGCCAGCAACGAGCTTCATTTGAGTGACGGGGCTTACACCGGGGAGCTGTTTTTT.

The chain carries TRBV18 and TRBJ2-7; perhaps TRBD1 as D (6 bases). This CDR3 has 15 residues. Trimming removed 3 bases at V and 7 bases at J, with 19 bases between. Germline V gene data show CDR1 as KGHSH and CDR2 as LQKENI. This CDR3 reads CASSPRRAGDREQYF. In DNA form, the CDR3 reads TGTGCCAGCTCACCCCGAAGGGCAGGGGATAGAGAGCAGTACTTC.

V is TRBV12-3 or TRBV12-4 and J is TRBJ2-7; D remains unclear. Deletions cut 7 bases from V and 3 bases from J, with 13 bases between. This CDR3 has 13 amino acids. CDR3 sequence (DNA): TGTGCCAGCAAACTTGGGTCCCACTACGAGCAGTACTTC. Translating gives CASKLGSHYEQYF.

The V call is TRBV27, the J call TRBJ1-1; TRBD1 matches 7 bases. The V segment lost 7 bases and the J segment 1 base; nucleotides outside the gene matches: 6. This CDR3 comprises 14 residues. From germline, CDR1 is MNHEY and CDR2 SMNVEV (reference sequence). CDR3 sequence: CASTQRGPNTEAFF. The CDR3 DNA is TGTGCCAGCACCCAAAGGGGGCCGAACACTGAAGCTTTCTTT.

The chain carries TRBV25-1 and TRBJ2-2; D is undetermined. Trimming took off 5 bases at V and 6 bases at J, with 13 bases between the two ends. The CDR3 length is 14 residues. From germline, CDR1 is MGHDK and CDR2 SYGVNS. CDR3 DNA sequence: TGTGCCAGCAGTAAGAGAGAGATTTCCGGGGAGCTGTTTTTT. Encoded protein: CASSKREISGELFF.

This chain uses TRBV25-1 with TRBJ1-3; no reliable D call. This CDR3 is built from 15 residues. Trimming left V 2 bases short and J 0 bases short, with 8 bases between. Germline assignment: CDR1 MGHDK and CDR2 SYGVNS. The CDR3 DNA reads TGTGCCAGCAGTGAAGTCGGGGTCTCTGGAAACACCATATATTTT. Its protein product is CASSEVGVSGNTIYF.

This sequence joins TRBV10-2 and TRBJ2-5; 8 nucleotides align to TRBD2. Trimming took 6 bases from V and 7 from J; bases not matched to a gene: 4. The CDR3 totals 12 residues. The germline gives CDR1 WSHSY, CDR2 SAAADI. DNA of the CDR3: TGCGCCAGCAGGGAACTAGCGGCGACCCAGTACTTC. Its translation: CASRELAATQYF.

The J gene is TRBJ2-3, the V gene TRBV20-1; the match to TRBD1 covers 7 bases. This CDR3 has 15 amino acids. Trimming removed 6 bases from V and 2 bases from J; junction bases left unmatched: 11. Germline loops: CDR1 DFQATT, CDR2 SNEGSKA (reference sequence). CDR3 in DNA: TGCAGTGCCACCCCTGGACAGGCAGACACAGATACGCAGTATTTT. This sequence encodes CSATPGQADTDTQYF.

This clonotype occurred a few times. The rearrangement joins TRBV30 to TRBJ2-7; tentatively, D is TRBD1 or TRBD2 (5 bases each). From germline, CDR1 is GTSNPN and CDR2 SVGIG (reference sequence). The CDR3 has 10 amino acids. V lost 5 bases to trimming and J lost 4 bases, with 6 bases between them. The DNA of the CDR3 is TGTGCCTGGGGGGGTTACGAGCAGTACTTC. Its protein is CAWGGYEQYF.

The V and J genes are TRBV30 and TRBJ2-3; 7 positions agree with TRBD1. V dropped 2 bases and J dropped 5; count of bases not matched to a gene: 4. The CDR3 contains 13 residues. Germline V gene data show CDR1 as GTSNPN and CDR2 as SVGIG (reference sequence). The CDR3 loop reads CAWSPGTEDTQYF. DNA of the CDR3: TGTGCCTGGAGTCCCGGGACAGAAGATACGCAGTATTTT.

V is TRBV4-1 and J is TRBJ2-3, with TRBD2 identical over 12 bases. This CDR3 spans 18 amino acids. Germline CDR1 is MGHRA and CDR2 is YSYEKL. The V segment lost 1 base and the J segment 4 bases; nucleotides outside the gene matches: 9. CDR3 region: CASSQAWASGGAPDTQYF. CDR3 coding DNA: TGCGCCAGCAGCCAAGCCTGGGCTAGCGGGGGGGCGCCAGATACGCAGTATTTT.

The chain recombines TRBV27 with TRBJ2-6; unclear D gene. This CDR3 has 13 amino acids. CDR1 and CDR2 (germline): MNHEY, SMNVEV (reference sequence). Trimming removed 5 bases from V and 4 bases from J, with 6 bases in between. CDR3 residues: CASSPPGANVLTF. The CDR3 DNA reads TGTGCCAGCAGTCCCCCCGGGGCCAACGTCCTGACTTTC.

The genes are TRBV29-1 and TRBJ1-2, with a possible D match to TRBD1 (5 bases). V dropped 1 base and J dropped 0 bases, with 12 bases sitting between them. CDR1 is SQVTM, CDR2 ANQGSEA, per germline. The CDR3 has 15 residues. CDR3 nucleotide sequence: TGCAGCGTTGAAGGGGGACCGTTAGCTAACTATGGCTACACCTTC. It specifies CSVEGGPLANYGYTF.

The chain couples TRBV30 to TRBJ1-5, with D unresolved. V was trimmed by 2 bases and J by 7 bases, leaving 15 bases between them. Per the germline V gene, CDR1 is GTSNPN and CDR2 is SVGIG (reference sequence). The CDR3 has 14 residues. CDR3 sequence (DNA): TGTGCCTGGAGTCCAGATGTGGGAGTACAGCCCCAGCATTTT. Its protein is CAWSPDVGVQPQHF.

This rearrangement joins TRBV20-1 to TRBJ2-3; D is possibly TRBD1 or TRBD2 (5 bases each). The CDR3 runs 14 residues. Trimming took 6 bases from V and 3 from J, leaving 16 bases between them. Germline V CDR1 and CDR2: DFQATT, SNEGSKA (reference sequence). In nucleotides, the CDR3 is TGCAGTGCACAAAGGGACGACCCAACAGATACGCAGTATTTT. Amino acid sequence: CSAQRDDPTDTQYF.

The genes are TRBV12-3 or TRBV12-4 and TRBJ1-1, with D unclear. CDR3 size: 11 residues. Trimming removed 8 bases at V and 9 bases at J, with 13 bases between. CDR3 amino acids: CASPPFNQAFF. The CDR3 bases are TGTGCCAGCCCCCCCTTCAATCAAGCTTTCTTT.

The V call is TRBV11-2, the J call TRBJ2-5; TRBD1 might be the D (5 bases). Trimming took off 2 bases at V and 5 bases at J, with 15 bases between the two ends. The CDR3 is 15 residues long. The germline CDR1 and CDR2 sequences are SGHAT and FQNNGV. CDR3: CASSLYRSPGETQYF. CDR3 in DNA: TGTGCCAGCAGCTTATACAGGAGCCCTGGGGAGACCCAGTACTTC.

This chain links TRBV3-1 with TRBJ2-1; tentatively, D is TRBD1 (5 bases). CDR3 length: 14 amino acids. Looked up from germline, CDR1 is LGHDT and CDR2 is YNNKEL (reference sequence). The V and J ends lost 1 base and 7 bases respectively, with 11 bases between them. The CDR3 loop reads CASSQATTVNEQFF. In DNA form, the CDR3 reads TGTGCCAGCAGCCAAGCTACGACAGTTAATGAGCAGTTCTTC.

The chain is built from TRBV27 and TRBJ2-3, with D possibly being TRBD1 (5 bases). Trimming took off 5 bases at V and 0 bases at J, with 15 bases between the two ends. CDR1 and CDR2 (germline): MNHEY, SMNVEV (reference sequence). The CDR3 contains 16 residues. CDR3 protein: CASSPGQRTSTDTQYF. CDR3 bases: TGTGCCAGCAGTCCAGGGCAACGAACTAGCACAGATACGCAGTATTTT.

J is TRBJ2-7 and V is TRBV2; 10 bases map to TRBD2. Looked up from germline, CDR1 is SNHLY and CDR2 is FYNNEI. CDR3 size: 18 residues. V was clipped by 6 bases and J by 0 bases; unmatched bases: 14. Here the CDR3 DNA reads TGTGCCAGCAGCGGGGACTTGGAGCGGGGGGGGATCTCCTACGAGCAGTACTTC. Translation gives CASSGDLERGGISYEQYF.